This TCR beta chain was observed in a study of T cell responses to AZD1222 COVID-19 vaccine (dated by TCRdb to about 2021). Notes on the research overall: AZD1222 recipients given second doses at about 4 weeks or at about 12 weeks were pooled, since spike-specific TCR depth and breadth were not found to differ between the two schedules. TCR sequencing was performed for over 230 trial participants, of whom around 210 were given two doses of AZD1222 and around 25 were given two doses of MenACWY control vaccine. Trial participants were enrolled by age into subgroups of 18-55, 56-69 and 70-plus years, and 148, 28 and 57 TCR-sequenced participants, respectively, were included in these subgroups.

The count of this clone is one. There is no known antigen for this receptor. Base qualities were left out, and no much larger clone turns up one base away. The germline V gene gives CDR1 as KGHSH and CDR2 as LQKENI. After removal of 0 bases from V and 4 bases from J, the junction retains 6 bases not matched to a gene. From cysteine to phenylalanine, the CDR3 is 15 amino acids long. Only CDR3 DNA remains: 45 bases, in frame from the first base. The CDR3 regions of human TCRbeta chains were analyzed by immunosequencing. In the original analysis: Repertoire TCRs were matched against a reference library of SARS-CoV-2-specific TCRs generated with the MIRA antigen-specificity platform. Breadth meant the fraction of unique TCRs that were SARS-CoV-2-associated, whereas depth meant the fraction of total T cells that were SARS-CoV-2-associated. Using the MIRA data, each spike-specific TCR was mapped to the spike region that the TCR reacts to and placed in a CD4 or CD8 class. Log10-transformed breadth and depth values were compared by one-way ANOVA with Sidak's multiple comparisons tests. TCRdb took this table from immuneACCESS and kept in-frame rearrangements with V and J called. Such tables lack part of the clones; where checked against another copy, unresolved V genes explain under half of the gap, and the rest is unexplained. V and J calls and clone size are given by that table; D and trimming were obtained from the DNA. Across this sample there are some 54,000 clones, with 89% seen only once. In total, the top ten clones hold under 2% of the sample.

The study at large found these results: In the small 56-69-year group, the increase in depth fell short of significance, most likely because of low power. Reportedly, almost half of the unique spike-specific TCRs recognized epitopes lying outside the regions that are mutated in the B.1.351 and B.1.1.7 variants. Most participants were white British and females outnumbered males, and the authors suggested that clonal diversity may have been underestimated. The vaccine-associated CD4 TCRs covered the entire spike protein, and the dominant responses fell in regions 160-218 and 743-854. No day 14 peak-response samples were available, so repertoires were characterized only after the peak T cell response. Conclusions about previously exposed vaccinees are limited, since just 5 to 7 AZD1222 recipients were seropositive for SARS-CoV-2 at baseline. Spike-specific TCR breadth and depth rose significantly after two AZD1222 doses compared with day 0 and with MenACWY recipients.

In the paper's terms, the time point label means: baseline before first vaccination. Samples from vaccinated people were obtained from the UK trials COV001 and COV002, which included a single-blind randomized controlled phase 2/3 trial of AZD1222 (ChAdOx1 nCoV-19) in healthy adults. For TCRbeta chain sequencing, PBMC samples were collected from trial participants at day 0 and at day 28 after the second dose. Sequenced material: peripheral blood, taken on day 0 of AZD1222 vaccination. This TCR derives from an adult in good health. This receptor chain uses TRBV18 and TRBJ2-7, with TRBD1 identical over 7 junction bases. CDR3 reads: CASSPPARQGYEQYF. In nucleotides, the sequence is TGTGCCAGCTCACCACCGGCGAGACAGGGATACGAGCAGTACTTC.